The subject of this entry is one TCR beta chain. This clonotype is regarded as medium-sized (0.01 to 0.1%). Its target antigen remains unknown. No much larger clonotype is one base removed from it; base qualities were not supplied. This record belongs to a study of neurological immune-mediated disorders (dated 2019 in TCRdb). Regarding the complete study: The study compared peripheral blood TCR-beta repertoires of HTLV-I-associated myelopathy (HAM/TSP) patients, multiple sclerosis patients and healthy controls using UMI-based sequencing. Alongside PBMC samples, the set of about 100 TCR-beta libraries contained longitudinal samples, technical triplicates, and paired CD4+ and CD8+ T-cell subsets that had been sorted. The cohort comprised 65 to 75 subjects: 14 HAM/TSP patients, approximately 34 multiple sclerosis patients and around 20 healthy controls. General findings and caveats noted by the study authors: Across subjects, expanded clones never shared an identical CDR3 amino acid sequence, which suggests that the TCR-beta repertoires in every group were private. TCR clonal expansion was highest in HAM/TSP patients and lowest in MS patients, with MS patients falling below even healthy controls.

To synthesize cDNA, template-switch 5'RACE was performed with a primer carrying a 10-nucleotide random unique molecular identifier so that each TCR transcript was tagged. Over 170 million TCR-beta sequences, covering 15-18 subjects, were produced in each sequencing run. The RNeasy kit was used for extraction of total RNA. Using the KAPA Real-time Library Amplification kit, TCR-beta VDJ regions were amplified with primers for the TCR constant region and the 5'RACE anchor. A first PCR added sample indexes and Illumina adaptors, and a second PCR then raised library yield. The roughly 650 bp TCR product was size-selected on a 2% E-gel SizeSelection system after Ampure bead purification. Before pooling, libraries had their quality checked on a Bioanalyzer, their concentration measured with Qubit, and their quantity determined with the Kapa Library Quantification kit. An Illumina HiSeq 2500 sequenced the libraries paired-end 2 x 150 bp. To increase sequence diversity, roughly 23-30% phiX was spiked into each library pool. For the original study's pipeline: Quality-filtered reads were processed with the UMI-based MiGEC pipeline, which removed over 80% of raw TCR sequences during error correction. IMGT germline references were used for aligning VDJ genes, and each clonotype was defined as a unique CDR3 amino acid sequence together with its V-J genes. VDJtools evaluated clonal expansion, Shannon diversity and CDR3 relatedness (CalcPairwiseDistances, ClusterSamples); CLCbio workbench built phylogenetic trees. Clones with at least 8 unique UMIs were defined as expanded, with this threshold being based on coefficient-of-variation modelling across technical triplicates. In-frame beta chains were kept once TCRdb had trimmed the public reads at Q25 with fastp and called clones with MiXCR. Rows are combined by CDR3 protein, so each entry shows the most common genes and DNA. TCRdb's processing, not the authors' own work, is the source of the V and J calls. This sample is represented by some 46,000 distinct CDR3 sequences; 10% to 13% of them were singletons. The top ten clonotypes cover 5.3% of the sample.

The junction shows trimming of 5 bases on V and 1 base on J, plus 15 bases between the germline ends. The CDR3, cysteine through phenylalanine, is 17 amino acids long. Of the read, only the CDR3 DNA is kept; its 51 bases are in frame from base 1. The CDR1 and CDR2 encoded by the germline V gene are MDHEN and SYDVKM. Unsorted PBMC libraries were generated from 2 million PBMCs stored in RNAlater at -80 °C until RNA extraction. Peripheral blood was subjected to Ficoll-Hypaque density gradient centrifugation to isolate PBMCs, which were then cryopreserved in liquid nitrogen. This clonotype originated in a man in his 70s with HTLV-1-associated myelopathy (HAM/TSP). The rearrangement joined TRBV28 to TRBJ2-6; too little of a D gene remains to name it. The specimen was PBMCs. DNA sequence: TGTGCCAGCAGTCTCCTTCGACCCGAATCTGGGGCCAACGTCCTGACTTTC. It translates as CASSLLRPESGANVLTF.